One TCR beta chain is described in this entry. The antigen remains unidentified. The data originate from a study of cytomegalovirus exposure and HLA in healthy donors. Study-wide results and limits: Cytomegalovirus-associated status was assigned to about 180 TCR beta chains.

V lost 2 bases, J lost 5 bases, and 11 bases stayed unmatched. The CDR3 is 18 residues long. Germline V gene lookup returns CDR1 WSHSY and CDR2 SAAADI. The PCR contained 60 Vbeta and 13 Jbeta primers. The data were produced by immunoSEQ multiplex PCR, yet TCRdb's version contains in-frame clones alone and is incomplete. The table has around 130,000 clones, over 70% seen once; the top ten hold around 2.5%. The gene calls are TRBV10-2 and TRBJ2-3; 12 nucleotides line up with TRBD2. The receptor's source is a woman in her sixties in good health and CMV-seropositive. Input material: PBMCs. The CDR3 spells CASSEAVLAGGPGDTQYF. CDR3 DNA sequence: TGCGCCAGCAGTGAGGCGGTCCTAGCGGGGGGGCCTGGAGATACGCAGTATTTT.